This T cell receptor (beta chain) was recovered during a study of blood T cell repertoires in COVID-19. Turning to the study itself: Material from acute and convalescent COVID-19 was sourced from the United States, Italy and Spain.

TCRdb's copy holds only in-frame clones and misses some; the assay was immunoSEQ multiplex PCR. Of 160,000 or so clones listed, 70% to 90% are singletons. Clinical history reported by participants formed the basis on which cohorts were assigned. Trimming shortened V by 4 bases and J by 0 bases, and 13 bases separated the two germline ends. The CDR3 is made up of 16 amino acids. CDR1 is LGHDT and CDR2 is YNNKEL in the germline V gene (reference sequence). The chain employs TRBV3-1 (or the pseudogene TRBV3-2) and TRBJ1-3; D ambiguous. The TCR comes from a man between 35 and 55 years old who had recovered from COVID-19. The material sequenced was PBMCs or T cells enriched from blood (not recorded which). The DNA of the CDR3 is TGTGCCAGCAGCCGAATAACTCGCCACTCTGGAAACACCATATATTTT. Its protein product is CASSRITRHSGNTIYF.